The text below deals with one TCR beta chain. Only in-frame clones appear in the TCRdb table, and some are missing; sequencing was by immunoSEQ multiplex PCR. The sample contains roughly 120,000 clones, around 96% of which appear only once. The data are from a study of control samples from healthy donors and cancer patients. CDR1 is SGHAT and CDR2 is FQNNGV in the germline V gene. Between the trimmed V and J ends, which lost 5 bases and 3 bases, there was a span of 14 bases. This CDR3 is built from 14 residues. Input material: blood. The sequence came from a man aged 30 to 39 in good health. This chain joins TRBV11-2 and TRBJ2-7; no clear D. CDR3 DNA: TGTGCCAGCAGCCCCCGGTTTAATCTCTACGAGCAGTACTTC. This gives the protein CASSPRFNLYEQYF.